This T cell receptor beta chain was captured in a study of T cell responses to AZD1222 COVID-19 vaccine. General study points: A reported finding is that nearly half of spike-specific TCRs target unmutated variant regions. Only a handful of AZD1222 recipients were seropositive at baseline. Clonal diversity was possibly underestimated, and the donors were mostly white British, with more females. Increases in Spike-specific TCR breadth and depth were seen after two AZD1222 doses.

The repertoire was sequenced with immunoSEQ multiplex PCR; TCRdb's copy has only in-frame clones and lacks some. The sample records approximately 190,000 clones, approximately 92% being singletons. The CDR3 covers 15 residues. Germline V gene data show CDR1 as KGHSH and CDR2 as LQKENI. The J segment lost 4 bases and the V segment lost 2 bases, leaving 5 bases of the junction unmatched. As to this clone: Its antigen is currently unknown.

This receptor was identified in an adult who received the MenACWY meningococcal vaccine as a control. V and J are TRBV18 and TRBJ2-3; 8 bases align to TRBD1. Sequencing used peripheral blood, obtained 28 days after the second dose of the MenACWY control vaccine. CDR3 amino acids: CASSPEDRAADTQYF. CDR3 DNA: TGTGCCAGCTCACCAGAGGACAGGGCAGCAGATACGCAGTATTTT.